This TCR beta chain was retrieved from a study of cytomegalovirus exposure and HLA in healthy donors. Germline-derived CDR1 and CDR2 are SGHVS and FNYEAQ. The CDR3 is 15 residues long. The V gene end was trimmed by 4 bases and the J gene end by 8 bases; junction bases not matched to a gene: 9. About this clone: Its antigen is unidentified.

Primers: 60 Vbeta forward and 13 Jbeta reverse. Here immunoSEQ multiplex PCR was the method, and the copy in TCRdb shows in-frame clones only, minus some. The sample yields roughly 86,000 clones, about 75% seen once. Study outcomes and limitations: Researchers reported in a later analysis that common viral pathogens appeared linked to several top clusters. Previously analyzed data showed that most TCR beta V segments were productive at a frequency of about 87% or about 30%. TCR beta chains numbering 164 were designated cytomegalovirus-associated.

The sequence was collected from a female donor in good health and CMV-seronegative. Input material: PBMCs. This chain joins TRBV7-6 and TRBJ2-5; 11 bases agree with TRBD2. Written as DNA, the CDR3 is TGTGCCAGCAGCTCACGGACTAGCGGGTTCCTAACCCAGTACTTC. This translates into CASSSRTSGFLTQYF. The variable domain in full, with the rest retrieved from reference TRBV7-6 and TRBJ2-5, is GAGVSQSPRYKVTKRGQDVALRCDPISGHVSLYWYRQALGQGPEFLTYFNYEAQQDKSGLPNDRFSAERPEGSISTLTIQRTEQRDSAMYRCASSSRTSGFLTQYFGPGTRLLVL.